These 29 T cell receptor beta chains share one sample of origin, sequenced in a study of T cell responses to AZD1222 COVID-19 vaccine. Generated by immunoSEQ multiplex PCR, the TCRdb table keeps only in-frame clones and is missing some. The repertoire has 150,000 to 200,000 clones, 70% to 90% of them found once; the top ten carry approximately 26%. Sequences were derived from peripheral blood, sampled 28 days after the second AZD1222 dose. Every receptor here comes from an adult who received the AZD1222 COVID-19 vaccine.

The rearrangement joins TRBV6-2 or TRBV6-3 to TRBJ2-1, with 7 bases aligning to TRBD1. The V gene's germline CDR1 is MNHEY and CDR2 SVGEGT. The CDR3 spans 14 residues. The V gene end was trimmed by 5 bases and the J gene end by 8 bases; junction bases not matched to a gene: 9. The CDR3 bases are TGTGCCAGCAGTCAGGGACAGAGTTGGGATGAGCAGTTCTTC. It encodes CASSQGQSWDEQFF.

CDR3 coding DNA: TGCAGCGTCAAACACAGGGGGTACGAGCAGTACTTC. The encoded protein is CSVKHRGYEQYF. The rearrangement links TRBV29-1 to TRBJ2-7; 8 nucleotides align to TRBD1. In germline, CDR1 is SQVTM, CDR2 ANQGSEA. This CDR3 has 12 amino acids. V trimming: 6 bases; J trimming: 4 bases; junction bases outside the gene matches: 5.

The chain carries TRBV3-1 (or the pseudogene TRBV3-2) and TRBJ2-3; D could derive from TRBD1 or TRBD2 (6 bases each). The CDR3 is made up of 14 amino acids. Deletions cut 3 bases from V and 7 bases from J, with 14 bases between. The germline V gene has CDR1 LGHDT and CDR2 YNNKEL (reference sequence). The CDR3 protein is CASSHGRGGNTQYF. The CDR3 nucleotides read TGTGCCAGCAGCCACGGCAGGGGAGGAAATACGCAGTATTTT.

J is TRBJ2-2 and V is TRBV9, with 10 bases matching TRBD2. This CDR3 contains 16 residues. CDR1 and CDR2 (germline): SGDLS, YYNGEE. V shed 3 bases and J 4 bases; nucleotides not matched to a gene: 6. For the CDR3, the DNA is TGTGCCAGCAGCGCAGCGGGAGGGCCGGGCACCGGGGAGCTGTTTTTT. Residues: CASSAAGGPGTGELFF.

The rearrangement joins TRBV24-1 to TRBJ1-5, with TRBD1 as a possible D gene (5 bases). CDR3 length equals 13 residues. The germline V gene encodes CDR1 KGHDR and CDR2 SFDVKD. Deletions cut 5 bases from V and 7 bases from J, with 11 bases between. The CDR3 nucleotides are TGTGCCACCAGTGCCCGCGGGGGACAGCCCCAGCATTTT. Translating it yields CATSARGGQPQHF.

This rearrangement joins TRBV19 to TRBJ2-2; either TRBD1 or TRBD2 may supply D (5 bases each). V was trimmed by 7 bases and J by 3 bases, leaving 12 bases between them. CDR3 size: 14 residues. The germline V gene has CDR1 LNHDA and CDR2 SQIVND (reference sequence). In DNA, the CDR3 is TGTGCCAGTACGCTGGGACGTTACACCGGGGAGCTGTTTTTT. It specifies CASTLGRYTGELFF.

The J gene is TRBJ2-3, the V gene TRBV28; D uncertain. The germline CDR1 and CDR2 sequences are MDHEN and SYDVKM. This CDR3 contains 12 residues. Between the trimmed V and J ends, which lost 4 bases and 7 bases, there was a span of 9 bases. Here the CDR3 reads CASSSQFHTQYF. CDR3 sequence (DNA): TGTGCCAGCAGTTCCCAGTTTCATACGCAGTATTTT.

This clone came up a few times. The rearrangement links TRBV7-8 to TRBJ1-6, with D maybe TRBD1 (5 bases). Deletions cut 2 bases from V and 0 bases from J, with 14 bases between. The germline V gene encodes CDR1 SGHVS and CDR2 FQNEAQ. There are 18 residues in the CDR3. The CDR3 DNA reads TGTGCCAGCAGCTTATTTGAGGGACTGAGCTCCTATAATTCACCCCTCCACTTT. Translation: CASSLFEGLSSYNSPLHF.

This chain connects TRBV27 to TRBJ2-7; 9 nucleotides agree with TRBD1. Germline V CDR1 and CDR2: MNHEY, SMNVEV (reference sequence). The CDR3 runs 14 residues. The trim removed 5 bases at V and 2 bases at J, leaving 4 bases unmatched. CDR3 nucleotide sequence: TGTGCCAGCAGTCCGGGACAGGGACCCTACGAGCAGTACTTC. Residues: CASSPGQGPYEQYF.

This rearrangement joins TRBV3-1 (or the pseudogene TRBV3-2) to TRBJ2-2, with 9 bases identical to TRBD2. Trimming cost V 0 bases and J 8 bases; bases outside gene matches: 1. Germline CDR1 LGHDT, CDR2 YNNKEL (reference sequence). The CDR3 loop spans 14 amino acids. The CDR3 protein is CASSQEGLAGELFF. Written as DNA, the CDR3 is TGTGCCAGCAGCCAAGAGGGACTAGCTGGGGAGCTGTTTTTT.

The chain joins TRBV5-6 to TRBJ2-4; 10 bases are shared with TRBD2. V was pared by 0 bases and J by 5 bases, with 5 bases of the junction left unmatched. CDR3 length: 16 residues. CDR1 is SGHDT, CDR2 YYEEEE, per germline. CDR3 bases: TGTGCCAGCAGCTTGGGCGTCAGCGGGAGGGAAAACATTCAGTACTTC. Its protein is CASSLGVSGRENIQYF.

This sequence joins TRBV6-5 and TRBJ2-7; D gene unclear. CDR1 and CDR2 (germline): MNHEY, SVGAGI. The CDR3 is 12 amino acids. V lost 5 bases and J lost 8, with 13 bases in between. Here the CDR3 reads CASSPPTGQQYF. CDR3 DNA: TGTGCCAGCAGTCCACCGACTGGGCAGCAGTACTTC.

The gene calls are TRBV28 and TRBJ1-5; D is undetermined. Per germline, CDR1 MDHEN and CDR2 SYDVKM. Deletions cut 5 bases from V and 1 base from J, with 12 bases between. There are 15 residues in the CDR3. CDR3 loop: CASSPGPGSNQPQHF. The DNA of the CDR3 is TGTGCCAGCAGTCCCGGACCGGGGAGCAATCAGCCCCAGCATTTT.

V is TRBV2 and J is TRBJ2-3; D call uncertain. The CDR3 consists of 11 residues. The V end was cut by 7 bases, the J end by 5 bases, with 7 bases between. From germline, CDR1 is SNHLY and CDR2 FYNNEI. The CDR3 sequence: CASIGRDTQYF. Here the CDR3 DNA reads TGTGCCAGCATTGGCAGAGATACGCAGTATTTT.

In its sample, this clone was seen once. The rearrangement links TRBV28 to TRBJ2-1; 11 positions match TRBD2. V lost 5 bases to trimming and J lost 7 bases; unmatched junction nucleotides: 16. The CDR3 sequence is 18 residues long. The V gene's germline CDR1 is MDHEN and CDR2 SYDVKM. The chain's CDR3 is CASSRTRHLLAGVNEQFF. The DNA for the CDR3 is TGTGCCAGCAGTCGAACCCGACACTTACTAGCGGGAGTTAATGAGCAGTTCTTC.

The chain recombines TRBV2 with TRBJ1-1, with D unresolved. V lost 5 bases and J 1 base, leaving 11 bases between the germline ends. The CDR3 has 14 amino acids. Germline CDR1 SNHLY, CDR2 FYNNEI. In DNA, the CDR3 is TGTGCCAGCAGTCGAGTGAGTACGAACACTGAAGCTTTCTTT. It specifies CASSRVSTNTEAFF.

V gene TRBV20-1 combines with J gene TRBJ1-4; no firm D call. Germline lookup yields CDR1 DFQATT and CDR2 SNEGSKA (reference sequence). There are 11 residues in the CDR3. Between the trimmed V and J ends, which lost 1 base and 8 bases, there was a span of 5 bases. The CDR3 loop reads CSARALEKLFF. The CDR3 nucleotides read TGCAGTGCTAGAGCTCTCGAAAAACTGTTTTTT.

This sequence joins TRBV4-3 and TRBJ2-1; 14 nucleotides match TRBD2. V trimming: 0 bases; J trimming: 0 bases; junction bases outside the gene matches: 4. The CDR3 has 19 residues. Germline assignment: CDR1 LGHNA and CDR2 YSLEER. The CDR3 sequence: CASSQDGLAGGSSYNEQFF. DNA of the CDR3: TGCGCCAGCAGCCAAGATGGACTAGCGGGAGGCAGCTCCTACAATGAGCAGTTCTTC.

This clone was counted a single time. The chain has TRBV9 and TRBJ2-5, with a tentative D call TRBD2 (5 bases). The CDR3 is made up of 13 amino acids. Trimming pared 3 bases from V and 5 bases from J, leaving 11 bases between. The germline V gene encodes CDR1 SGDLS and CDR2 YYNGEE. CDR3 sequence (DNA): TGTGCCAGCAGCGGAGGGATAGAGGAGACCCAGTACTTC. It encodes CASSGGIEETQYF.

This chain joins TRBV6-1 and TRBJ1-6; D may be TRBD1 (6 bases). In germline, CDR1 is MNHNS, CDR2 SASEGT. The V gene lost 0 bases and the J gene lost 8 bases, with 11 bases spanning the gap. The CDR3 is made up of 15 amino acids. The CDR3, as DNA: TGTGCCAGCAGTGAAGCGGGGGGCGGTGATTCACCCCTCCACTTT. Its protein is CASSEAGGGDSPLHF.

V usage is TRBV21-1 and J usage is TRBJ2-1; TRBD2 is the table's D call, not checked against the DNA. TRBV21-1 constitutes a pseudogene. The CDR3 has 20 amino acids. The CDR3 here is CASSDQGSAGLAGGNNEQFF. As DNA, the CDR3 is TGTGCCAGCAGCGACCAGGGGTCTGCGGGACTAGCGGGAGGAAACAATGAGCAGTTCTTC.

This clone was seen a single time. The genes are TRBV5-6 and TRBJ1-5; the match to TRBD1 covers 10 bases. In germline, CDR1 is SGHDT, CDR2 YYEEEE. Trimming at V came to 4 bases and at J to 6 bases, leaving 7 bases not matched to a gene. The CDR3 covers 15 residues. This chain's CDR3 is CASSRGTGEAQPQHF. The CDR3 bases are TGTGCCAGCAGCAGAGGGACAGGGGAGGCTCAGCCCCAGCATTTT.

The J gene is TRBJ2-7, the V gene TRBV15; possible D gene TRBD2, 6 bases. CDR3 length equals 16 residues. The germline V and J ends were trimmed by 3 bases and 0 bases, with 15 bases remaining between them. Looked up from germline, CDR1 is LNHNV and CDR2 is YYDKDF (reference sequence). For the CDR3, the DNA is TGTGCCACCAGCAGCCGGAGGGGCAGTTCCTCCTACGAGCAGTACTTC. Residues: CATSSRRGSSSYEQYF.

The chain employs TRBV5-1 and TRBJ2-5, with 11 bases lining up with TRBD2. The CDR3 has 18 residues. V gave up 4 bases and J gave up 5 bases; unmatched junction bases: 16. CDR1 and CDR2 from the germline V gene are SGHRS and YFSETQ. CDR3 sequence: CASSLLTQTSGRGETQYF. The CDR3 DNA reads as TGCGCCAGCAGCCTTCTGACCCAAACTAGCGGGAGAGGGGAGACCCAGTACTTC.

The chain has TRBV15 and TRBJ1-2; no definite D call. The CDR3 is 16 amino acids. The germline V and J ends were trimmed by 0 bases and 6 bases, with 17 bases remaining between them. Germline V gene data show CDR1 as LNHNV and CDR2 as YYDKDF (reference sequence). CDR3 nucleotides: TGTGCCACCAGCAGAGACTCCAGAGAGGGAGGCCATGGCTACACCTTC. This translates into CATSRDSREGGHGYTF.

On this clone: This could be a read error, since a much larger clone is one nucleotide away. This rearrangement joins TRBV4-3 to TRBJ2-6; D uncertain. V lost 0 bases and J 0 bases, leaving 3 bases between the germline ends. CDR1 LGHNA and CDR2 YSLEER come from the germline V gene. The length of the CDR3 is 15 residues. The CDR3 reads CASSQDSSGANVLTF. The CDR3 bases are TGCGCCAGCAGCCAAGACAGCTCTGGGGCCAACGTCCTGACTTTC.

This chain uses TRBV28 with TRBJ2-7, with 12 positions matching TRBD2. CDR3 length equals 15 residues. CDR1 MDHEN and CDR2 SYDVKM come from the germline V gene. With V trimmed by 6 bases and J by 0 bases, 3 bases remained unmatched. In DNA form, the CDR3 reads TGTGCCAGCAGCCAGACTAGCGGGAGCTCCTACGAGCAGTACTTC. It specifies CASSQTSGSSYEQYF.

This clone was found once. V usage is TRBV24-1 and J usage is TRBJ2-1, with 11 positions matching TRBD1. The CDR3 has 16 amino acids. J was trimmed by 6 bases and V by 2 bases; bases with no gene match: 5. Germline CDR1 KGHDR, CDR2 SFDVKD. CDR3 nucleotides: TGTGCCACCAGTGATTGGGGGACAGGGGGGCCCAATGAGCAGTTCTTC. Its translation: CATSDWGTGGPNEQFF.

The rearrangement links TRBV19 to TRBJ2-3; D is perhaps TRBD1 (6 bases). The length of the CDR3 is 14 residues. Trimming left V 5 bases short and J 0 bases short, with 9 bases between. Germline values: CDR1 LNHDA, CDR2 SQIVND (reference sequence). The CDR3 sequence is CASSPDSSTDTQYF. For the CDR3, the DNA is TGTGCCAGTAGTCCGGACAGTAGCACAGATACGCAGTATTTT.